Listed below are T cell receptor beta chains from one sample, sequenced in a study of cytomegalovirus exposure and HLA in healthy donors. The method was immunoSEQ multiplex PCR; TCRdb's version includes in-frame clones alone and lacks a portion of them. This sample lists fewer than 250,000 clones; its ten largest clones have about 1%. Sequencing was performed on PBMCs. All receptors come from a woman aged 25 to 45 in good health and CMV-seropositive. CDR3s include the opening cysteine and the closing phenylalanine or tryptophan. D genes are given only for firm matches.

CDR3 length: 13; V gene: TRBV7-2; D gene: -; J gene: TRBJ2-7; CDR3 protein: CASSPLNPYEQYF; CDR3 DNA: TGTGCCAGCAGCCCCCTTAATCCCTACGAGCAGTACTTC
CDR3 length: 16; V gene: TRBV18; D gene: TRBD2; J gene: TRBJ2-7; CDR3 protein: CASSPGLAATGLEQYF; CDR3 DNA: TGTGCCAGCTCACCGGGACTAGCGGCGACGGGCCTCGAGCAGTACTTC
CDR3 length: 15; V gene: TRBV7-2; D gene: TRBD2; J gene: TRBJ2-1; CDR3 protein: CASSPEPGGKNEQFF; CDR3 DNA: TGTGCCAGCAGCCCAGAACCGGGGGGGAAGAATGAGCAGTTCTTC
CDR3 length: 16; V gene: TRBV6-5; D gene: TRBD1; J gene: TRBJ2-5; CDR3 protein: CASSSGTGGKLETQYF; CDR3 DNA: TGTGCCAGCAGTTCCGGGACAGGGGGCAAATTAGAGACCCAGTACTTC
CDR3 length: 14; V gene: TRBV19; D gene: TRBD1; J gene: TRBJ2-2; CDR3 protein: CASSSGQGTGELFF; CDR3 DNA: TGTGCCAGTAGTTCCGGACAGGGCACCGGGGAGCTGTTTTTT
CDR3 length: 16; V gene: TRBV5-4; D gene: TRBD2; J gene: TRBJ2-3; CDR3 protein: CASSLSGGIYTDTQYF; CDR3 DNA: TGTGCCAGCAGCCTAAGCGGGGGGATTTACACAGATACGCAGTATTTT
CDR3 length: 12; V gene: TRBV19; D gene: -; J gene: TRBJ1-2; CDR3 protein: CASSLRSYGYTF; CDR3 DNA: TGTGCCAGTAGTCTCCGGTCATATGGCTACACCTTC
CDR3 length: 11; V gene: TRBV7-9; D gene: TRBD1; J gene: TRBJ2-1; CDR3 protein: CASSPGQAPIF; CDR3 DNA: TGTGCCAGCAGCCCTGGACAGGCCCCAATCTTC
CDR3 length: 16; V gene: TRBV5-1; D gene: -; J gene: TRBJ2-1; CDR3 protein: CASSLADRGGDNEQFF; CDR3 DNA: TGCGCCAGCAGCTTGGCAGATCGAGGTGGAGACAATGAGCAGTTCTTC
CDR3 length: 12; V gene: TRBV6-5; D gene: -; J gene: TRBJ2-7; CDR3 protein: CASSSWGRKQYF; CDR3 DNA: TGTGCCAGCAGTAGCTGGGGGCGTAAGCAGTACTTC
CDR3 length: 14; V gene: TRBV10-3; D gene: -; J gene: TRBJ1-1; CDR3 protein: CAISAYGGRTEAFF; CDR3 DNA: TGTGCCATCTCGGCTTACGGGGGTCGGACTGAAGCTTTCTTT
CDR3 length: 14; V gene: TRBV2; D gene: -; J gene: TRBJ2-7; CDR3 protein: CASSRQDSNYEQYF; CDR3 DNA: TGTGCCAGCAGTCGACAGGATTCTAACTACGAGCAGTACTTC
CDR3 length: 15; V gene: TRBV19; D gene: -; J gene: TRBJ1-5; CDR3 protein: CASIPAKSRWEDQHF; CDR3 DNA: TGTGCCAGTATACCAGCGAAATCCCGGTGGGAGGATCAGCATTTT
CDR3 length: 15; V gene: TRBV6-5; D gene: TRBD2; J gene: TRBJ2-4; CDR3 protein: CASSRGSSGRTFQYF; CDR3 DNA: TGTGCCAGCAGTCGCGGATCTAGCGGCCGGACATTTCAGTACTTC
CDR3 length: 15; V gene: TRBV28; D gene: TRBD2; J gene: TRBJ2-2; CDR3 protein: CASSARGRADGELFF; CDR3 DNA: TGTGCCTCTTCCGCGCGCGGGAGGGCCGACGGGGAGCTGTTTTTT
CDR3 length: 15; V gene: TRBV29-1; D gene: TRBD2; J gene: TRBJ2-1; CDR3 protein: CSVEDPLAAYNEQFF; CDR3 DNA: TGCAGCGTTGAAGATCCTCTAGCGGCATACAATGAGCAGTTCTTC
CDR3 length: 18; V gene: TRBV4-1; D gene: -; J gene: TRBJ2-3; CDR3 protein: CASSQRTATRGGRDTQYF; CDR3 DNA: TGCGCCAGCAGCCAAAGGACTGCCACTAGGGGAGGAAGGGATACGCAGTATTTT
CDR3 length: 15; V gene: TRBV28; D gene: TRBD1; J gene: TRBJ2-3; CDR3 protein: CASSPDRAFTDTQYF; CDR3 DNA: TGTGCCAGCAGTCCGGACAGGGCGTTCACAGATACGCAGTATTTT
CDR3 length: 16; V gene: TRBV18; D gene: TRBD2; J gene: TRBJ2-7; CDR3 protein: CASSPSGLAGKNEQYF; CDR3 DNA: TGTGCCAGCTCACCATCGGGACTAGCGGGGAAAAACGAGCAGTACTTC
CDR3 length: 14; V gene: TRBV6-5; D gene: -; J gene: TRBJ2-3; CDR3 protein: CASSYKGGTDTQYF; CDR3 DNA: TGTGCCAGCAGTTACAAAGGAGGGACAGATACGCAGTATTTT
CDR3 length: 16; V gene: TRBV4-1; D gene: TRBD1; J gene: TRBJ1-2; CDR3 protein: CASSQGQGASNYGYTF; CDR3 DNA: TGCGCCAGCAGCCAAGGACAGGGGGCGTCTAACTATGGCTACACCTTC
CDR3 length: 17; V gene: TRBV5-1; D gene: -; J gene: TRBJ2-6; CDR3 protein: CASSPLQALSGANVLTF; CDR3 DNA: TGCGCCAGCAGCCCACTCCAGGCCCTCTCTGGGGCCAACGTCCTGACTTTC
CDR3 length: 15; V gene: TRBV5-1; D gene: TRBD1; J gene: TRBJ2-5; CDR3 protein: CASSLPTGDQETQYF; CDR3 DNA: TGCGCCAGCAGCTTGCCGACAGGGGACCAAGAGACCCAGTACTTC
CDR3 length: 12; V gene: TRBV19; D gene: -; J gene: TRBJ1-1; CDR3 protein: CASRAANTEAFF; CDR3 DNA: TGTGCCAGTAGGGCGGCGAACACTGAAGCTTTCTTT
CDR3 length: 15; V gene: TRBV14; D gene: -; J gene: TRBJ2-1; CDR3 protein: CASSQDQFNYNEQFF; CDR3 DNA: TGTGCCAGCAGCCAAGACCAGTTTAACTACAATGAGCAGTTCTTC
CDR3 length: 13; V gene: TRBV29-1; D gene: -; J gene: TRBJ1-1; CDR3 protein: CSVAGLLNTEAFF; CDR3 DNA: TGCAGCGTTGCCGGACTGCTGAACACTGAAGCTTTCTTT
CDR3 length: 15; V gene: TRBV4-3; D gene: TRBD1; J gene: TRBJ1-2; CDR3 protein: CASSQEGQPINGYTF; CDR3 DNA: TGCGCCAGCAGCCAGGAGGGACAGCCGATTAATGGCTACACCTTC
CDR3 length: 14; V gene: TRBV7-9; D gene: -; J gene: TRBJ1-6; CDR3 protein: CASSLGTGNSPLHF; CDR3 DNA: TGTGCCAGCAGCTTGGGGACTGGGAATTCACCCCTCCACTTT
CDR3 length: 12; V gene: TRBV11-2; D gene: -; J gene: TRBJ1-1; CDR3 protein: CASSVNHGEAFF; CDR3 DNA: TGTGCCAGCAGCGTAAACCACGGGGAAGCTTTCTTT
CDR3 length: 18; V gene: TRBV27; D gene: TRBD2; J gene: TRBJ2-2; CDR3 protein: CASRYVFSGGRNTGELFF; CDR3 DNA: TGTGCCAGCAGATACGTATTTAGCGGGGGGCGGAACACCGGGGAGCTGTTTTTT